This T cell receptor beta chain was recovered during a study of OX40 agonist ivuxolimab in advanced cancers. Study summary: The patients received ivuxolimab by intravenous route every 2 weeks at 0.01 to 10 mg/kg. Enrollees could have had prior anti-PD-1, anti-PD-L1 or anti-CTLA-4 therapy, which approximately 40% had received. The study's findings and limits: Low clonal expansion, among the lowest seen, marked partial responders at 0.1-3.0 mg/kg.

CDR1 and CDR2 from the germline V gene are SGHAT and FQNNGV. Trimming left V 8 bases short and J 2 bases short, with 22 bases between. The CDR3 spans 16 residues. Generated by immunoSEQ multiplex PCR, the TCRdb table keeps only in-frame clones and is missing some. Of some 76,000 clones in the sample, around 81% were seen once. Note on this clone: Its specificity is not known.

A history of autoimmune disease or systemic immunosuppression excluded patients. The TCR sequence derives from an adult with an advanced solid tumor such as melanoma, head and neck, liver or kidney cancer. The chain joins TRBV11-2 to TRBJ2-7; D unresolved. The source material was CD4+ or CD8+ T cells sorted from blood, sampled in a trial of the OX40 agonist ivuxolimab. CDR3 residues: CASRYTSGLGPYEQYF. CDR3 DNA sequence: TGTGCCAGCCGTTACACCTCGGGTCTAGGTCCCTACGAGCAGTACTTC.